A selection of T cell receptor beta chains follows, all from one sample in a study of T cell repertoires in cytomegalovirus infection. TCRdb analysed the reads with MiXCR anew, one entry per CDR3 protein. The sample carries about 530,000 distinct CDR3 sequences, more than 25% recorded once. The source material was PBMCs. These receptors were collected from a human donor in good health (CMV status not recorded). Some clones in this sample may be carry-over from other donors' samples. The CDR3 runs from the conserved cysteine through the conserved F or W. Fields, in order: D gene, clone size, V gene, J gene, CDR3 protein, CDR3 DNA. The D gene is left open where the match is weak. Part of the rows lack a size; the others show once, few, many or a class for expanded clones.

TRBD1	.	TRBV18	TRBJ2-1	CASSPTGGRYNEQFF	TGTGCCAGCTCACCGACAGGGGGTCGGTACAATGAGCAGTTCTTC
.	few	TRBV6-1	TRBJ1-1	CASSEAGKTTEAFF	TGTGCCAGCAGTGAAGCGGGCAAGACCACTGAAGCTTTCTTT
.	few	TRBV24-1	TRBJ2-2	CATSVGSPTGELFF	TGTGCCACCAGTGTCGGGAGCCCGACCGGGGAGCTGTTTTTT
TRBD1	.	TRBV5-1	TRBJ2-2	CASSAKTGSGELFF	TGCGCCAGCAGCGCAAAGACAGGGTCCGGGGAGCTGTTTTTT
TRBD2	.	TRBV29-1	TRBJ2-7	CSVVAGGPNEQYF	TGCAGCGTTGTGGCGGGAGGGCCGAACGAGCAGTACTTC
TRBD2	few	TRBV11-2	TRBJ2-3	CASSLVLPAGGDTQYF	TGTGCCAGCAGCTTAGTCCTTCCAGCGGGAGGGGATACGCAGTATTTT
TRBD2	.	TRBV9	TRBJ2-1	CASSVAPGGSYNEQFF	TGTGCCAGCAGCGTAGCACCGGGAGGGTCCTACAATGAGCAGTTCTTC
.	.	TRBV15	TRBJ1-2	CATSRGVQGAGYGYTF	TGTGCCACCAGCAGAGGGGTACAAGGGGCTGGCTATGGCTACACCTTC
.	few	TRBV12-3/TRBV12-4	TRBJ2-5	CASRSTVTETQYF	TGTGCCAGCAGGTCGACGGTGACAGAGACCCAGTACTTC
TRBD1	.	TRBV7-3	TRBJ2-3	CASSPTGQSTDTQYF	TGTGCCAGCAGCCCCACGGGACAGTCCACAGATACGCAGTATTTT
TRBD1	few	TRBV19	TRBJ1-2	CASSIDLRGLNGYTF	TGTGCCAGTAGTATAGATCTCAGGGGGCTGAATGGCTACACCTTC
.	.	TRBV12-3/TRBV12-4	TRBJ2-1	CASSQTSREQFF	TGTGCCAGCAGTCAAACTAGTCGGGAGCAGTTCTTC
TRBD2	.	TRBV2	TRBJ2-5	CASRSPGLVVGTQYF	TGTGCCAGCAGGTCACCGGGACTAGTTGTTGGGACCCAGTACTTC
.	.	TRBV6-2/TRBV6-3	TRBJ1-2	CASSPLTYYGYTF	TGTGCCAGCAGTCCCTTGACATACTATGGCTACACCTTC
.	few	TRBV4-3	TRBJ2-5	CASSQWASEQETQYF	TGCGCCAGCAGCCAATGGGCTAGCGAACAAGAGACCCAGTACTTC
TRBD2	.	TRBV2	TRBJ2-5	CASSGGLAGVQETQYF	TGTGCCAGCAGTGGGGGACTAGCGGGCGTCCAAGAGACCCAGTACTTC
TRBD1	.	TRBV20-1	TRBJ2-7	CSARDLDRGSYEQYF	TGCAGTGCTAGAGACTTGGACAGGGGATCCTACGAGCAGTACTTC
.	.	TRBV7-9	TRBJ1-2	CASSQQDRSLYGYTF	TGTGCCAGCAGCCAGCAGGACCGATCATTATATGGCTACACCTTC
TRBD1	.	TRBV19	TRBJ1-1	CASRKQGVNTEAFF	TGTGCCAGTAGGAAACAGGGGGTGAACACTGAAGCTTTCTTT
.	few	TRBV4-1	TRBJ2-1	CASSVERASYNEQFF	TGCGCCAGCAGCGTTGAGCGCGCCTCCTACAATGAGCAGTTCTTC
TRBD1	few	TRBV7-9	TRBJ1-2	CASSLGLGQGNYGYTF	TGTGCCAGCAGCTTAGGCCTTGGACAGGGGAATTATGGCTACACCTTC
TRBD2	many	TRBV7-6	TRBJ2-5	CASSPLAGGPQETQYF	TGTGCCAGCAGCCCGCTAGCGGGAGGGCCGCAAGAGACCCAGTACTTC
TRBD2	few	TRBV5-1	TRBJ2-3	CASSYTSGLGTDTQYF	TGCGCCAGCAGTTATACTAGCGGGTTAGGGACAGATACGCAGTATTTT
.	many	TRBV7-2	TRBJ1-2	CASRSDGTRYGYTF	TGTGCCAGCAGATCTGACGGGACGAGATATGGCTACACCTTC
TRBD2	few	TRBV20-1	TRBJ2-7	CSASRTSGTYEQYF	TGCAGTGCTAGCCGGACTAGCGGAACCTACGAGCAGTACTTC
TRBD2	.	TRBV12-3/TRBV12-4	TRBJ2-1	CASRRGLAGGEAEQFF	TGTGCCAGCAGGCGAGGACTAGCGGGAGGCGAAGCTGAGCAGTTCTTC
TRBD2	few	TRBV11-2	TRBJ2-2	CASSLLRGAGRLTGELFF	TGTGCCAGCAGTCTCTTGCGGGGAGCGGGACGCCTCACCGGGGAGCTGTTTTTT
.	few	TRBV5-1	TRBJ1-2	CASSLGGSLTGYGYTF	TGCGCCAGCAGCTTGGGAGGGTCCCTGACCGGTTATGGCTACACCTTC
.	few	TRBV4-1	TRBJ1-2	CASSQLQGWGYTF	TGCGCCAGCAGCCAACTACAGGGATGGGGCTACACCTTC
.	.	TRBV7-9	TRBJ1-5	CASSSDLGQPQHF	TGTGCCAGCAGCTCGGACTTGGGTCAGCCCCAGCATTTT
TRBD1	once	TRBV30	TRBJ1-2	CAWSVNRGNLGYTF	TGTGCCTGGAGTGTAAACAGGGGTAATCTCGGCTACACCTTC
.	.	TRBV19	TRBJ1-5	CASSIGAGRGDQPQHF	TGTGCCAGTAGTATAGGGGCAGGGAGGGGGGATCAGCCCCAGCATTTT
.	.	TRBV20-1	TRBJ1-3	CSATSLLGSGNTIYF	TGCAGTGCTACCTCCCTCTTGGGGTCTGGAAACACCATATATTTT
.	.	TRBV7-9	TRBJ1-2	CASSLGWAGDYGYTF	TGTGCCAGCAGCCTGGGGTGGGCAGGGGACTATGGCTACACCTTC
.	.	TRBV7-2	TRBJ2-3	CASSLHAGPTDTQYF	TGTGCCAGCAGCTTACACGCGGGACCCACAGATACGCAGTATTTT
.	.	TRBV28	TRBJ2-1	CASSLLLRGPNEQFF	TGTGCCAGCAGTTTACTATTGAGGGGCCCAAATGAGCAGTTCTTC
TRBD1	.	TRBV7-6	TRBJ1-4	CASSSSQGVEGKLFF	TGTGCCAGCAGCTCAAGTCAGGGGGTGGAAGGAAAACTGTTTTTT
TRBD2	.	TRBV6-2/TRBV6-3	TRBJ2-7	CASSYRLGLAAYEQYF	TGTGCCAGCAGTTACCGCCTAGGACTAGCGGCGTACGAGCAGTACTTC
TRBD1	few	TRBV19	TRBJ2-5	CASSKRTGSQETQYF	TGTGCCAGTAGTAAAAGGACAGGGAGTCAAGAGACCCAGTACTTC
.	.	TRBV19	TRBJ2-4	CATAQAGRQNIQYF	TGTGCCACCGCGCAGGCAGGCCGCCAAAACATTCAGTACTTC
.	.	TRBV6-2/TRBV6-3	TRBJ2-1	CASSYDADPVDEQFF	TGTGCCAGCAGTTACGATGCAGACCCCGTGGATGAGCAGTTCTTC
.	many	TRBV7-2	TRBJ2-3	CASSFRGVGDTQYF	TGTGCCAGCAGCTTTCGGGGTGTCGGAGATACGCAGTATTTT
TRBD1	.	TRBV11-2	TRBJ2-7	CASSSGQVYEQYF	TGTGCCAGCAGCTCGGGACAGGTCTACGAGCAGTACTTC
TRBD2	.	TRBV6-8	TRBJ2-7	CASSLGTSLTKQYF	TGTGCCAGCAGTTTAGGGACTAGCCTTACGAAGCAGTACTTC
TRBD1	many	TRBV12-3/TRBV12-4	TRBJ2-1	CASSFLGTGANEQFF	TGTGCCAGCAGTTTCCTAGGGACAGGGGCCAATGAGCAGTTCTTC
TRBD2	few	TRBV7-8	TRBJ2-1	CASSLGLLAGVIDEQFF	TGTGCCAGCAGCTTAGGGCTACTAGCGGGAGTTATAGATGAGCAGTTCTTC
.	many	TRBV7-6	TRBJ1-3	CASSLEVGNTIYF	TGTGCCAGCAGCTTAGAGGTTGGAAACACCATATATTTT